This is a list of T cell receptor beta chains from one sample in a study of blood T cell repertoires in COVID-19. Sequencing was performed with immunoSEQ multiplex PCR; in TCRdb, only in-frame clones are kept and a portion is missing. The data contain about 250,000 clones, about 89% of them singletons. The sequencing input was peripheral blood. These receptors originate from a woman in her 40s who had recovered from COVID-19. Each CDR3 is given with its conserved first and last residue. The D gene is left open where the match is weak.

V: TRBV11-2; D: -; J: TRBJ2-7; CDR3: CASSLGLADPSEGEQYF
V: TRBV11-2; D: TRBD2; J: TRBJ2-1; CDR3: CASSYGLAGVAEQFF
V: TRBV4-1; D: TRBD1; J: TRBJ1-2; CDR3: CASSQPGQGVFGYTF
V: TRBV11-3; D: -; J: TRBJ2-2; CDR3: CASSKPGTSNTGELFF
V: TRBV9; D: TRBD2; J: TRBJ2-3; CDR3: CASSGWTSGTDTQYF
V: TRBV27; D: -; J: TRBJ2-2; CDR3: CASSIRVTGELFF
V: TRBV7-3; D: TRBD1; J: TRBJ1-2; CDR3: CASSSGQGGGYTF
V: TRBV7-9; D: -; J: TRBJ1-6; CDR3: CASSVTVTSYNSPLHF
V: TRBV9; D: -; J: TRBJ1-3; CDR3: CASSVAEGTGNTIYF
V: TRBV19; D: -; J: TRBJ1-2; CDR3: CASSPDSSAHTF
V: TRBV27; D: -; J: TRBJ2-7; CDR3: CASSLSRGAYEQYF
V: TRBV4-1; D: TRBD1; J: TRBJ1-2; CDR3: CASSPQTGEYGYTF
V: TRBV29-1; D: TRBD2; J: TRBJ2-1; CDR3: CSVELSGRAMNEQFF
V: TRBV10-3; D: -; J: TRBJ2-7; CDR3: CAISESQIALYEQYF